The 24 T cell receptor beta chains below all came from one sample that was sequenced in a study of beta chain features in type 1 diabetes. Isolated RNA was reverse transcribed in full, so expressed TCRB transcripts were sequenced. Method: immunoSEQ multiplex PCR; TCRdb's copy keeps in-frame clones and lacks some. The repertoire has some 500,000 clones, about an eighth of them found once; the top ten carry over 0.04%. The sequencing sample was made of naive CD4+ T cells from blood. Receptors were obtained from a woman younger than 35 in good health.

This sequence joins TRBV27 and TRBJ2-3; tentative D call: TRBD2 (5 bases). V dropped 3 bases and J dropped 1 base, with 11 bases sitting between them. The CDR3 runs 15 residues. CDR1 MNHEY and CDR2 SMNVEV come from the germline V gene (reference sequence). The CDR3 loop reads CASSLPGYGTDTQYF. The CDR3 DNA reads TGTGCCAGCAGTTTGCCGGGATACGGCACAGATACGCAGTATTTT.

V gene TRBV11-2 combines with J gene TRBJ2-1; D is unclear. CDR1 and CDR2 (germline): SGHAT, FQNNGV. The V end was cut by 5 bases, the J end by 2 bases, with 10 bases between. The CDR3 totals 14 residues. CDR3 amino acids: CASSPRGPYNEQFF. The DNA for the CDR3 is TGTGCCAGCAGCCCACGCGGCCCCTACAATGAGCAGTTCTTC.

The rearrangement uses TRBV2 and TRBJ1-5, with 7 bases fitting TRBD1. This CDR3 has 15 amino acids. Germline trimming cut 4 bases from V and 2 bases from J; bases unmatched to any gene: 5. Per germline, CDR1 SNHLY and CDR2 FYNNEI. Written as DNA, the CDR3 is TGTGCCAGCAGTGGTGACAGGGCTGGCAATCAGCCCCAGCATTTT. Its protein is CASSGDRAGNQPQHF.

In DNA form, the CDR3 reads TGTGCCTGGAGTGTTCAGGACGGAAGAATAGCCAAAAACATTCAGTACTTC. As protein: CAWSVQDGRIAKNIQYF. The genes are TRBV30 and TRBJ2-4; D call uncertain. V lost 0 bases and J lost 0, with 15 bases in between. Germline V CDR1 and CDR2: GTSNPN, SVGIG (reference sequence). The CDR3 is 17 residues long. Full variable domain (outside the CDR3, taken from reference TRBV30 and TRBJ2-4): SQTIHQWPATLVQPVGSPLSLECTVEGTSNPNLYWYRQAAGRGLQLLFYSVGIGQISSEVPQNLSASRPQDRQFILSSKKLLLSDSGFYLCAWSVQDGRIAKNIQYFGAGTRLSVL.

This sequence joins TRBV27 and TRBJ2-4; no clear D. The V gene's germline CDR1 is MNHEY and CDR2 SMNVEV (reference sequence). V was trimmed by 3 bases and J by 0 bases, leaving 6 bases between them. CDR3 length: 14 residues. CDR3 protein: CASSFDVAKNIQYF. CDR3 sequence (DNA): TGTGCCAGCAGTTTTGACGTAGCCAAAAACATTCAGTACTTC.

The table lists this clone with a few counts. V and J are TRBV5-1 and TRBJ2-5; D gene ambiguous. The CDR3 length is 13 residues. CDR1 is SGHRS, CDR2 YFSETQ, per germline. Deletions cut 1 base from V and 6 bases from J, with 10 bases between. DNA of the CDR3: TGCGCCAGCAGCTTGTATGGTGGGCAGACCCAGTACTTC. The encoded protein is CASSLYGGQTQYF.

The sample holds a few counts of this clone. The V call is TRBV7-9, the J call TRBJ1-2; D remains ambiguous. Germline V gene data show CDR1 as SEHNR and CDR2 as FQNEAQ (reference sequence). The CDR3 length is 14 residues. Trimming shortened V by 5 bases and J by 4 bases, and 14 bases separated the two germline ends. As DNA, the CDR3 is TGTGCCAGCAGCCTTAGGACCGCCCCCTATGGCTACACCTTC. The encoded protein is CASSLRTAPYGYTF.

The chain combines TRBV7-2 with TRBJ1-2, with TRBD1 matching 9 bases. Germline V gene lookup returns CDR1 SGHTA and CDR2 FQGNSA. The CDR3 loop spans 14 amino acids. V was clipped by 5 bases and J by 2 bases; unmatched bases: 3. In DNA form, the CDR3 reads TGTGCCAGCAGCCACGGACAGGGGAACTATGGCTACACCTTC. Translation: CASSHGQGNYGYTF. Using reference TRBV7-2 and TRBJ1-2 for the parts outside the CDR3, the full variable domain is GAGVSQSPSNKVTEKGKDVELRCDPISGHTALYWYRQSLGQGLEFLIYFQGNSAPDKSGLPSDRFSAERTGGSVSTLTIQRTQQEDSAVYLCASSHGQGNYGYTFGSGTRLTVV.

This chain joins TRBV4-3 and TRBJ2-6, with D unclear. This CDR3 is 17 amino acids long. Germline CDR1 LGHNA, CDR2 YSLEER. Trimming removed 1 base from V and 0 bases from J, with 10 bases in between. Here the CDR3 DNA reads TGCGCCAGCAGCCAAGTTTTCGTTCGCTCTGGGGCCAACGTCCTGACTTTC. Protein product: CASSQVFVRSGANVLTF.

This sequence joins TRBV7-9 and TRBJ2-7; tentatively, D is TRBD1 or TRBD2 (6 bases each). This CDR3 comprises 16 residues. The V gene's germline CDR1 is SEHNR and CDR2 FQNEAQ (reference sequence). The V and J ends lost 2 bases and 1 base respectively, with 15 bases between them. Here the CDR3 reads CASSLLGGSPSYEQYF. DNA for the CDR3: TGTGCCAGCAGCTTACTGGGGGGCAGCCCTTCCTACGAGCAGTACTTC.

The V call is TRBV6-1, the J call TRBJ1-6; D remains unclear. This CDR3 has 14 residues. V lost 4 bases to trimming and J lost 9 bases, with 13 bases between them. CDR1 and CDR2 from the germline V gene are MNHNS and SASEGT. This chain's CDR3 is CASSVGIRASPLHF. The CDR3 DNA reads as TGTGCCAGCAGTGTTGGCATACGGGCTTCACCCCTCCACTTT.

The V gene is TRBV7-8, the J gene TRBJ2-1, with a possible D match to TRBD1 (8 bases). V lost 4 bases to trimming and J lost 5 bases, with 15 bases between them. Germline values: CDR1 SGHVS, CDR2 FQNEAQ. This CDR3 region has 15 residues. The CDR3: CASSSDRAGDNEQFF. The CDR3, as DNA: TGTGCCAGCAGCTCGGACAGGGCGGGGGACAATGAGCAGTTCTTC.

The chain is built from TRBV18 and TRBJ1-5; D remains ambiguous. V gave up 1 base and J gave up 4 bases, with 11 bases separating them. The V gene's germline CDR1 is KGHSH and CDR2 LQKENI. The CDR3 runs to 15 residues. CDR3 residues: CASSPRNTPNQPQHF. Here the CDR3 DNA reads TGTGCCAGCTCACCACGGAACACCCCTAATCAGCCCCAGCATTTT.

This clone was observed a handful of times. V gene TRBV29-1 combines with J gene TRBJ1-1; D not certain. V was cut by 3 bases and J by 6 bases, with 8 bases left in between. From germline, CDR1 is SQVTM and CDR2 ANQGSEA. The CDR3 has 11 amino acids. The CDR3 here is CSVDRGAEAFF. CDR3 DNA sequence: TGCAGCGTTGACCGGGGAGCTGAAGCTTTCTTT.

The chain couples TRBV30 to TRBJ2-5; D is unresolved. CDR1 and CDR2 from the germline V gene are GTSNPN and SVGIG (reference sequence). The V and J ends lost 1 base and 5 bases respectively, with 8 bases between them. This CDR3 has 12 residues. In DNA form, the CDR3 reads TGTGCCTGGAGTGGTGGGGTGGAGACCCAGTACTTC. Translating it yields CAWSGGVETQYF.

The J gene is TRBJ2-1, the V gene TRBV7-6; TRBD2 matches 7 bases. V was pared by 6 bases and J by 2 bases, with 7 bases of the junction left unmatched. CDR3 length equals 15 residues. Germline loops: CDR1 SGHVS, CDR2 FNYEAQ. The CDR3, as DNA: TGTGCCAGCAGTTTGACTAGCTCAACCTACAATGAGCAGTTCTTC. Its protein product is CASSLTSSTYNEQFF.

The chain links TRBV4-3 to TRBJ2-7; no clear D. V lost 0 bases and J lost 2, with 5 bases in between. This CDR3 region has 13 residues. Germline CDR1 reads LGHNA; CDR2 reads YSLEER. The CDR3 nucleotides read TGCGCCAGCAGCCAAGATAGCCCCTACGAGCAGTACTTC. Protein product: CASSQDSPYEQYF.

This clone was found a few times. The rearrangement joins TRBV27 to TRBJ2-3; D may be TRBD1 (5 bases). CDR1 and CDR2 (germline): MNHEY, SMNVEV (reference sequence). V was pared by 5 bases and J by 3 bases, with 15 bases between. The CDR3 has 15 residues. The CDR3 DNA reads as TGTGCCAGCAGTCCCCGAGGCAGGGCGACAGATACGCAGTATTTT. It codes for CASSPRGRATDTQYF.

This clone was seen only a few times. This sequence joins TRBV25-1 and TRBJ1-1, with D unclear. Trimming took off 8 bases at V and 1 base at J, with 17 bases between the two ends. This CDR3 is 15 amino acids long. Germline lookup yields CDR1 MGHDK and CDR2 SYGVNS. The CDR3: CASGGLWETNTEAFF. CDR3 in DNA: TGTGCCAGCGGTGGGTTATGGGAAACGAACACTGAAGCTTTCTTT.

This clone was recorded a few times. The chain combines TRBV30 with TRBJ2-2; TRBD2 matches at 12 bases. There are 17 residues in the CDR3. V lost 2 bases, J lost 6 bases, and 10 bases stayed unmatched. Germline CDR1 and CDR2: GTSNPN and SVGIG (reference sequence). In DNA, the CDR3 is TGTGCCTGGAGTAATCGCAGGACTAGCGGGACCGCCGGGGAGCTGTTTTTT. Encoded protein: CAWSNRRTSGTAGELFF.

This chain connects TRBV5-6 to TRBJ2-3, with 13 positions matching TRBD2. There are 15 residues in the CDR3. Losses at the gene ends were 5 bases for V and 4 bases for J; bases not matched to a gene: 4. Germline CDR1 is SGHDT and CDR2 is YYEEEE. CDR3 residues: CASRLLAGGPDTQYF. Written as DNA, the CDR3 is TGTGCCAGCAGATTACTAGCGGGGGGGCCAGATACGCAGTATTTT.

This rearrangement joins TRBV9 to TRBJ2-5; D is undetermined. This CDR3 has 13 amino acids. Trimming left V 0 bases short and J 6 bases short, with 9 bases between. Per germline, CDR1 SGDLS and CDR2 YYNGEE. CDR3 coding DNA: TGTGCCAGCAGCGTAGGTGGATTACAGACCCAGTACTTC. It codes for CASSVGGLQTQYF.

This chain's CDR3 is CASSLRGLAGGEQFF. CDR3 nucleotide sequence: TGTGCCAGCAGCCTCCGAGGTCTAGCGGGCGGGGAGCAGTTCTTC. This chain uses TRBV9 with TRBJ2-1; TRBD2 aligns across 8 bases. Germline assignment: CDR1 SGDLS and CDR2 YYNGEE. The V and J ends lost 4 bases and 10 bases, in that order; junction bases with no gene match: 13. The length of the CDR3 is 15 residues.

This clone appeared a few times. This sequence joins TRBV18 and TRBJ2-1; D is perhaps TRBD2 (5 bases). CDR3 length: 13 residues. Per the germline V gene, CDR1 is KGHSH and CDR2 is LQKENI. V was clipped by 3 bases and J by 5 bases, with 8 bases between them. CDR3 loop: CASSPSRDNEQFF. CDR3 nucleotides: TGTGCCAGCTCACCTTCGAGGGACAATGAGCAGTTCTTC.